This T cell receptor (beta chain) derives from a study of CD4 T cells in relation to SARS-CoV-2 and coronaviruses. Study at large: No peptide or an HIV-1 Nef peptide pool served as negative control.

Profiled with immunoSEQ multiplex PCR; TCRdb holds only in-frame clones, not every one. Among fewer than 25,000 clones listed, 76% were seen once. Unexposed donor CD4+ T cells date from 2011-2018, before the COVID-19 pandemic. After roughly ten days of culture, CD4+ T cells were isolated. As cell numbers allowed, unexposed-donor CD4+ T cells faced SARS-CoV-2 S/N and four cold-coronavirus spikes. On days 3 and 7, cultures got half fresh IL-2 medium. Points on this clone: What it binds is not known.

This TCR derives from a human donor in good health. Sequences were obtained from CD4+ T cells from PBMCs, cultured in vitro.

This CDR3 reads CASSLGPGQGSYNEQFF. CDR3 nucleotides: TGTGCCAGCAGCTTAGGCCCGGGACAGGGCTCCTACAATGAGCAGTTCTTC. The rearrangement joins TRBV7-9 to TRBJ2-1; 9 bases line up with TRBD1. V shed 1 base, J shed 0 bases, and the junction held 4 bases outside the gene matches. Germline CDR1 SEHNR, CDR2 FQNEAQ (reference sequence). The CDR3 covers 17 residues.